This TCR beta chain was identified in a study of blood T cell repertoires in COVID-19. In the study overall: Samples of COVID-19 (acute and convalescent) were obtained from the United States, Italy and Spain. PBMCs, B-cell-depleted T cells, or T cells provided the cDNA or gDNA that made up the material.

Germline V lookup: CDR1 MNHEY, CDR2 SVGAGI. The trim removed 10 bases at V and 5 bases at J, leaving 6 bases unmatched. This CDR3 is 14 amino acids long. As handled by the study authors: Using reference gene primer amplification, nucleated cell counts were estimated. TCRdb keeps only in-frame clones here, not all; method: immunoSEQ multiplex PCR. V, J and clone size are those of that table, while D and trimming were read from the DNA. The profile shows roughly 180,000 clones, about 85% of them singletons. Sequenced: peripheral blood. The receptor was derived from a woman aged 25 to 45 with active or convalescent COVID-19. The chain couples TRBV6-5 to TRBJ2-1, with 12 bases fitting TRBD2. CDR3 sequence: CATSLAGGHNEQFF. The CDR3 DNA is TGTGCCACCTCCCTAGCGGGGGGGCACAATGAGCAGTTCTTC.